These 12 T cell receptor beta chains were sequenced from one sample in a study of neurological immune-mediated disorders. As to time point: longitudinal time-point 1 (baseline). TCRdb independently ran MiXCR on the 5' RACE reads; one entry per CDR3 protein. The sample contains some 49,000 distinct CDR3 sequences, approximately 11% of which appear only once. Sequencing was done on a sample of PBMCs. These receptors were collected from a woman between 40 and 55 years old in good health.

This clonotype was observed many times. This chain uses TRBV18 with TRBJ2-4, with unresolved D. Germline V gene sequence: CDR1 KGHSH, CDR2 LQKENI. Between the trimmed V and J ends, which lost 1 base and 2 bases, there was a span of 6 bases. CDR3 length equals 14 residues. The CDR3 region is CASSPRGSKNIQYF. CDR3 bases: TGTGCCAGCTCACCACGAGGTTCCAAAAACATTCAGTACTTC.

This clonotype was detected many times. The V call is TRBV5-1, the J call TRBJ2-7; a possible D gene is TRBD2 (5 bases). Germline values: CDR1 SGHRS, CDR2 YFSETQ. V lost 4 bases and J 2 bases, leaving 10 bases between the germline ends. This CDR3 is 13 amino acids long. The CDR3, as DNA: TGCGCCAGCAGCACCGCCGGGACCTACGAGCAGTACTTC. Translating gives CASSTAGTYEQYF.

Ten or more counts support this clonotype. This chain joins TRBV6-2 or TRBV6-3 and TRBJ1-1; no clear D gene. Germline V gene lookup returns CDR1 MNHEY and CDR2 SVGEGT. CDR3 length equals 11 residues. The germline V and J ends were trimmed by 5 bases and 7 bases, with 8 bases remaining between them. CDR3 DNA sequence: TGTGCCAGCAGTCTATGGAGTGAAGCTTTCTTT. Protein sequence: CASSLWSEAFF.

This clonotype was counted ten times or more. J is TRBJ1-4 and V is TRBV5-6, with D unclear. CDR3 length: 16 amino acids. Trimming took off 1 base at V and 5 bases at J, with 15 bases between the two ends. Germline CDR1 is SGHDT and CDR2 is YYEEEE. CDR3 coding DNA: TGTGCCAGCAGCTTGTTGCGTAGTCCCGAGAATGAAAAACTGTTTTTT. It yields the protein CASSLLRSPENEKLFF.

There are many counts of this clonotype. The gene calls are TRBV5-1 and TRBJ1-5; a possible D gene is TRBD1 (6 bases). The CDR3 has 14 residues. The germline V and J ends were trimmed by 5 bases and 4 bases, with 13 bases remaining between them. The V gene's germline CDR1 is SGHRS and CDR2 YFSETQ. The CDR3 loop is CASSYTGLNQPQHF. The CDR3, as DNA: TGCGCCAGCAGTTACACAGGGTTGAATCAGCCCCAGCATTTT.

This clonotype was seen many times. CDR3 residues: CASKEPGLKSTIQYF. CDR3 nucleotide sequence: TGTGCCAGCAAGGAGCCGGGACTAAAGAGTACCATTCAGTACTTC. This chain connects TRBV7-2 to TRBJ2-4; 7 nucleotides align to TRBD2. In germline, CDR1 is SGHTA, CDR2 FQGNSA. The V and J ends lost 7 bases and 9 bases, in that order; junction bases with no gene match: 15. CDR3 length: 15 amino acids.

Many counts were recorded for this clonotype. V gene TRBV6-5 combines with J gene TRBJ2-5, with D possibly being TRBD1 or TRBD2 (5 bases each). The CDR3 extends over 14 amino acids. Germline loops: CDR1 MNHEY, CDR2 SVGAGI. V shed 6 bases and J shed 2 bases, with 13 bases lying between them. The CDR3 bases are TGTGCCAGCAGAGAGGGGACGGGGCAAGAGACCCAGTACTTC. Translating it yields CASREGTGQETQYF.

This clonotype has at least ten counts. J is TRBJ1-2 and V is TRBV5-1; D is uncertain. Germline V lookup: CDR1 SGHRS, CDR2 YFSETQ. The CDR3 has 16 residues. V was cut by 0 bases and J by 6 bases, with 18 bases left in between. CDR3 loop: CASSLGYGQSTDGYTF. Written as DNA, the CDR3 is TGCGCCAGCAGCTTGGGCTATGGGCAGTCAACGGATGGCTACACCTTC. The variable domain in full, with the rest retrieved from reference TRBV5-1 and TRBJ1-2, is KAGVTQTPRYLIKTRGQQVTLSCSPISGHRSVSWYQQTPGQGLQFLFEYFSETQRNKGNFPGRFSGRQFSNSRSEMNVSTLELGDSALYLCASSLGYGQSTDGYTFGSGTRLTVV.

This clonotype was seen only a few times. The rearrangement uses TRBV2 and TRBJ2-3; TRBD1 or TRBD2 may be the D gene (5 bases each). Trimming pared 7 bases from V and 7 bases from J, leaving 18 bases between. The length of the CDR3 is 14 residues. Germline values: CDR1 SNHLY, CDR2 FYNNEI. In DNA form, the CDR3 reads TGTGCCAGCAACGTACCCCGGGACCAAAATACGCAGTATTTT. Translating gives CASNVPRDQNTQYF.

In its sample, this clonotype was seen many times. V usage is TRBV5-1 and J usage is TRBJ2-7; 9 bases match TRBD2. The J segment lost 7 bases and the V segment lost 4 bases, leaving 9 bases of the junction unmatched. CDR1 is SGHRS and CDR2 is YFSETQ in the germline V gene. The length of the CDR3 is 14 residues. The CDR3 DNA is TGCGCCAGCAGCCCGGGAGCGGGGGGCTGGGAGCAGTACTTC. Encoded protein: CASSPGAGGWEQYF.

This clonotype has at least ten counts. The chain combines TRBV20-1 with TRBJ1-1; D perhaps matches TRBD1 (5 bases). Germline V CDR1 and CDR2: DFQATT, SNEGSKA (reference sequence). Trimming took 5 bases from V and 3 from J, leaving 16 bases between them. The CDR3 loop spans 14 amino acids. The chain's CDR3 is CSAFTDSSYTEAFF. The CDR3 DNA reads as TGCAGTGCTTTCACAGACAGTTCCTACACTGAAGCTTTCTTT.

The table lists this clonotype with many counts. The V gene is TRBV5-1, the J gene TRBJ2-7; D may be TRBD2 (6 bases). Trimming took 3 bases from V and 6 from J, leaving 22 bases between them. In germline, CDR1 is SGHRS, CDR2 YFSETQ. The length of the CDR3 is 16 residues. CDR3 nucleotide sequence: TGCGCCAGCAGCTATGGGACTGGGACTGGCAGTGGCGAGCAGTACTTC. It is translated as CASSYGTGTGSGEQYF.